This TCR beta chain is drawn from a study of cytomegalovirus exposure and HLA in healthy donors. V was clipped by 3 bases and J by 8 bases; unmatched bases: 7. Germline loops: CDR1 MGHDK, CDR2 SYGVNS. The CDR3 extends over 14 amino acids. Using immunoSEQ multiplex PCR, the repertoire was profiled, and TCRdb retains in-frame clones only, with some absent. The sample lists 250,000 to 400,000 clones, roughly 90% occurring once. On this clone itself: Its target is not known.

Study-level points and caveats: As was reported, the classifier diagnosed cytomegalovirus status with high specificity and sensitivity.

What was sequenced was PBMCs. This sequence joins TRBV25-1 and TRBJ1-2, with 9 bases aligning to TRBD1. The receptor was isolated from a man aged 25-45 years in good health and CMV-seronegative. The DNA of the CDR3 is TGTGCCAGCAGTGAGGCGACAGGGGGGTCGGGCTACACCTTC. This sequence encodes CASSEATGGSGYTF.